The 30 T cell receptor beta chains presented below share a single source sample, sequenced in a study of blood T cell repertoires in COVID-19. The assay was immunoSEQ multiplex PCR, and TCRdb's table has in-frame clones only and misses some. Of approximately 180,000 clones listed, approximately 88% are singletons. The sequenced sample consisted of peripheral blood. These receptors all stem from a woman aged 40 to 50 with COVID-19, enrolled during active disease.

The J gene is TRBJ1-2, the V gene TRBV3-1 (or the pseudogene TRBV3-2); the D gene is possibly TRBD1 (5 bases). The CDR3 sequence is 15 residues long. V lost 4 bases and J 2 bases, leaving 14 bases between the germline ends. The germline V gene encodes CDR1 LGHDT and CDR2 YNNKEL (reference sequence). CDR3 amino acids: CASSPSGGLNYGYTF. CDR3 sequence (DNA): TGTGCCAGCAGCCCGAGCGGGGGACTCAACTATGGCTACACCTTC.

The chain is built from TRBV27 and TRBJ1-1; 9 nucleotides match TRBD1. CDR1 is MNHEY, CDR2 SMNVEV, per germline (reference sequence). The junction had 6 bases not matched to a gene; V was cut back by 8 bases and J by 11 bases. This CDR3 has 11 residues. CDR3 coding DNA: TGTGCCAGCCACAGGGGGCTGAAGGCTTTCTTT. Translated, it gives CASHRGLKAFF.

This chain links TRBV5-1 with TRBJ2-7, with TRBD1 matching over 7 bases. The CDR3 is 15 amino acids. Looked up from germline, CDR1 is SGHRS and CDR2 is YFSETQ. J gave up 0 bases and V 4 bases, and 7 bases lay outside the gene matches. CDR3 in amino acids: CASSPGQDFSYEQYF. Written as DNA, the CDR3 is TGCGCCAGCAGCCCCGGACAGGATTTCTCCTACGAGCAGTACTTC.

This chain links TRBV11-2 with TRBJ1-2, with TRBD1 matching over 7 bases. This CDR3 spans 13 amino acids. The trim removed 9 bases at V and 13 bases at J, leaving 17 bases unmatched. The germline CDR1 and CDR2 sequences are SGHAT and FQNNGV. Written as DNA, the CDR3 is TGTGCCAGGACCAGACAGGGCAGATTCAATGTCACCTTC. It translates to CARTRQGRFNVTF.

The rearrangement links TRBV29-1 to TRBJ1-1; D perhaps matches TRBD1 (5 bases). Germline CDR1 SQVTM, CDR2 ANQGSEA. Between the trimmed V and J ends, which lost 6 bases and 4 bases, there was a span of 12 bases. The CDR3 sequence is 12 residues long. CDR3 protein: CSVGGGSTEAFF. CDR3 DNA: TGCAGCGTCGGGGGGGGGAGCACTGAAGCTTTCTTT. Full variable domain (rest looked up from reference TRBV29-1 and TRBJ1-1): SAVISQKPSRDICQRGTSLTIQCQVDSQVTMMFWYRQQPGQSLTLIATANQGSEATYESGFVIDKFPISRPNLTFSTLTVSNMSPEDSSIYLCSVGGGSTEAFFGQGTRLTVV.

The table lists this clone with a count of one. The chain uses TRBV5-1 and TRBJ1-1; maybe TRBD1 (6 bases). This CDR3 region has 15 residues. V was clipped by 4 bases and J by 0 bases, with 13 bases between them. Looked up from germline, CDR1 is SGHRS and CDR2 is YFSETQ. CDR3 sequence (DNA): TGCGCCAGCAGCCAATCCACAGGGATGAACACTGAAGCTTTCTTT. Its protein product is CASSQSTGMNTEAFF.

This chain's CDR3 is CASVRLAGVNEQFF. The CDR3 DNA reads TGCGCCAGCGTTCGACTAGCGGGAGTAAATGAGCAGTTCTTC. The rearrangement joins TRBV5-1 to TRBJ2-1; 12 positions match TRBD2. The germline V gene encodes CDR1 SGHRS and CDR2 YFSETQ. This CDR3 spans 14 amino acids. Losses at the gene ends were 7 bases for V and 7 bases for J; bases not matched to a gene: 6.

This chain joins TRBV5-4 and TRBJ2-3; 10 nucleotides agree with TRBD2. Trimming took 1 base from V and 5 from J; bases not matched to a gene: 10. CDR3 length: 17 residues. The germline gives CDR1 SGHNT, CDR2 YYREEE (reference sequence). In DNA form, the CDR3 reads TGTGCCAGCAGCTTGCCGCGGGGACTAGCGAGCCAAGATACGCAGTATTTT. It codes for CASSLPRGLASQDTQYF. Looking up the rest from reference TRBV5-4 and TRBJ2-3 gives the full variable domain: ETGVTQSPTHLIKTRGQQVTLRCSSQSGHNTVSWYQQALGQGPQFIFQYYREEENGRGNFPPRFSGLQFPNYSSELNVNALELDDSALYLCASSLPRGLASQDTQYFGPGTRLTVL.

V gene TRBV3-1 (or the pseudogene TRBV3-2) combines with J gene TRBJ1-5, with 10 bases aligning to TRBD1. Germline-derived CDR1 and CDR2 are LGHDT and YNNKEL (reference sequence). V was pared by 5 bases and J by 2 bases, with 12 bases of the junction left unmatched. The CDR3 runs 18 residues. The DNA of the CDR3 is TGTGCCAGCAGCGCACGCGAGGTAGGGACAGGGGGCAATCAGCCCCAGCATTTT. Protein: CASSAREVGTGGNQPQHF.

The V and J genes are TRBV18 and TRBJ2-7, with D possibly being TRBD1 (6 bases). Trimming removed 5 bases at V and 4 bases at J, with 6 bases between. CDR1 is KGHSH, CDR2 LQKENI, per germline. This CDR3 region has 11 residues. The CDR3 is CASSTGYEQYF. The CDR3 nucleotides read TGTGCCAGCTCAACAGGGTACGAGCAGTACTTC.

This clone appeared a single time. The J gene is TRBJ2-7, the V gene TRBV4-1; possibly TRBD1 for D (7 bases). CDR1 and CDR2 (germline): MGHRA, YSYEKL. V lost 0 bases and J 2 bases, leaving 14 bases between the germline ends. CDR3 length: 16 residues. The CDR3 DNA sequence: TGCGCCAGCAGCCAAGATAGGCGGGACAGTACCTACGAGCAGTACTTC. Amino acid sequence: CASSQDRRDSTYEQYF.

The V and J genes are TRBV24-1 and TRBJ1-2; D ambiguous. The length of the CDR3 is 14 residues. The germline V gene encodes CDR1 KGHDR and CDR2 SFDVKD. Trimming took off 3 bases at V and 2 bases at J, with 9 bases between the two ends. The CDR3 region has the DNA TGTGCCACCAGTGATCAAGGCAGGAACTATGGCTACACCTTC. Residues: CATSDQGRNYGYTF.

This clone has more than one count but fewer than ten. The V gene is TRBV5-1, the J gene TRBJ2-5, with 7 nucleotides matching TRBD1. There are 16 residues in the CDR3. V trimming: 5 bases; J trimming: 1 base; junction bases outside the gene matches: 11. Germline assignment: CDR1 SGHRS and CDR2 YFSETQ. In DNA form, the CDR3 reads TGCGCCAGCAGGCCGGGACAGTCGAGACCCCAAGAGACCCAGTACTTC. It codes for CASRPGQSRPQETQYF.

This rearrangement joins TRBV4-1 to TRBJ1-5; no clear D gene. The germline CDR1 and CDR2 sequences are MGHRA and YSYEKL. V was cut by 3 bases and J by 3 bases, with 6 bases left in between. CDR3 size: 13 residues. The CDR3 loop is CASSQGHNQPQHF. The CDR3 region has the DNA TGCGCCAGCAGCCAGGGCCACAATCAGCCCCAGCATTTT.

The chain is built from TRBV9 and TRBJ1-3; D gene ambiguous. Trimming shortened V by 4 bases and J by 0 bases, and 11 bases separated the two germline ends. CDR3 size: 15 residues. Germline V lookup: CDR1 SGDLS, CDR2 YYNGEE. In nucleotides, the CDR3 is TGTGCCAGCAGCTCCCACGGGGTCTCTGGAAACACCATATATTTT. Translation gives CASSSHGVSGNTIYF.

This clone was found a few times. V gene TRBV6-5 combines with J gene TRBJ1-5; no clear D gene. This CDR3 has 15 amino acids. CDR1 is MNHEY, CDR2 SVGAGI, per germline. Trimming removed 6 bases from V and 3 bases from J, with 15 bases in between. The CDR3 nucleotides read TGTGCCAGCAGACCCATTCAGCGGTCCAATCAGCCCCAGCATTTT. It codes for CASRPIQRSNQPQHF.

The chain carries TRBV5-5 and TRBJ1-3; TRBD1 matches at 9 bases. CDR1 is SGHKS, CDR2 YYEKEE, per germline (reference sequence). V was clipped by 4 bases and J by 0 bases; unmatched bases: 5. The CDR3 loop spans 16 amino acids. The CDR3 nucleotides are TGTGCCAGCAGCGGGGGGACAGGGCTCTCTGGAAACACCATATATTTT. Its protein is CASSGGTGLSGNTIYF.

The gene calls are TRBV27 and TRBJ1-2, with 9 bases lining up with TRBD1. Germline CDR1 reads MNHEY; CDR2 reads SMNVEV (reference sequence). This CDR3 is built from 16 residues. J gave up 3 bases and V 3 bases, and 8 bases lay outside the gene matches. The chain's CDR3 is CASSLRQGDLHYGYTF. The CDR3 coding sequence is TGTGCCAGCAGTTTGAGACAGGGGGATCTTCACTATGGCTACACCTTC.

The V and J genes are TRBV29-1 and TRBJ2-2; possible D gene TRBD1, 6 bases. V was pared by 7 bases and J by 7 bases, with 19 bases between. This CDR3 is 14 amino acids long. CDR1 and CDR2 from the germline V gene are SQVTM and ANQGSEA. The CDR3 loop reads CSGWEMGRGGELFF. Here the CDR3 DNA reads TGCAGCGGCTGGGAGATGGGCAGGGGCGGGGAGCTGTTTTTT.

The rearrangement uses TRBV6-1 and TRBJ2-5, with a tentative D call TRBD1 (6 bases). The ends were cut back, 1 base at V and 4 bases at J, with 10 bases in the middle. The CDR3 runs 14 residues. The germline V gene has CDR1 MNHNS and CDR2 SASEGT. The CDR3 DNA follows: TGTGCCAGCAGTGAAGACAGGGTGAGAGAGACCCAGTACTTC. It translates to CASSEDRVRETQYF.

In its sample, this clone was seen once. The gene calls are TRBV12-3 or TRBV12-4 and TRBJ1-2, with D possibly being TRBD1 (5 bases). V lost 5 bases and J lost 8, with 12 bases in between. The CDR3 totals 12 residues. This chain's CDR3 is CASSPAGRGYTF. CDR3 coding DNA: TGTGCCAGCAGTCCCGCAGGGAGGGGCTACACCTTC.

The chain uses TRBV5-1 and TRBJ1-3, with 7 bases matching TRBD1. The CDR3 has 18 amino acids. The ends lost 4 bases at V and 0 bases at J; junction bases unmatched: 13. Germline CDR1 reads SGHRS; CDR2 reads YFSETQ. Here the CDR3 reads CASSLDSGQASSGNTIYF. The CDR3 DNA follows: TGCGCCAGCAGCCTCGATTCCGGACAGGCTAGCTCTGGAAACACCATATATTTT.

This clone was observed once. The J gene is TRBJ2-7, the V gene TRBV11-1, with TRBD1 matching 9 bases. Trimming removed 5 bases from V and 5 bases from J; junction bases left unmatched: 7. CDR1 is SGHAT, CDR2 FQDESV, per germline (reference sequence). The CDR3 length is 14 residues. CDR3: CASSLGQGSNEQYF. Here the CDR3 DNA reads TGTGCCAGCAGCCTGGGACAGGGTAGCAACGAGCAGTACTTC.

This clone has only a few counts. The V and J genes are TRBV6-5 and TRBJ1-1, with D uncertain. Germline CDR1 reads MNHEY; CDR2 reads SVGAGI. The length of the CDR3 is 11 residues. Trimming stripped 7 bases from V and 11 bases from J, with 14 bases between. The CDR3 DNA is TGTGCCAGCACTTTCGGTCCGCTGGCTTTCTTT. Protein sequence: CASTFGPLAFF.

The rearrangement links TRBV15 to TRBJ2-6; the D gene is possibly TRBD2 (5 bases). Germline loops: CDR1 LNHNV, CDR2 YYDKDF (reference sequence). V was clipped by 3 bases and J by 0 bases, with 9 bases between them. This CDR3 comprises 16 residues. The chain's CDR3 is CATSSEGTSGANVLTF. The CDR3 coding sequence is TGTGCCACCAGCAGCGAGGGTACCTCTGGGGCCAACGTCCTGACTTTC.

The CDR3 nucleotides are TGTGCCAGCAGCTTAGAGCCGGTCTCCTACGAGCAGTACTTC. As protein: CASSLEPVSYEQYF. The rearrangement links TRBV7-2 to TRBJ2-7; D gene ambiguous. V gave up 1 base and J gave up 0 bases, with 7 bases separating them. The CDR3 sequence is 14 residues long. From germline, CDR1 is SGHTA and CDR2 FQGNSA.

The CDR3 loop reads CASGPAGGSYEQYF. CDR3 coding DNA: TGTGCTAGTGGCCCCGCAGGGGGCTCCTACGAGCAGTACTTC. The rearrangement joins TRBV12-5 to TRBJ2-7; 7 nucleotides line up with TRBD1. V lost 6 bases, J lost 0 bases, and 5 bases stayed unmatched. The V gene's germline CDR1 is LGHNT and CDR2 FRNRAP. This CDR3 is built from 14 residues.

The genes are TRBV7-2 and TRBJ1-4, with D hard to call. The CDR3 length is 13 residues. Germline assignment: CDR1 SGHTA and CDR2 FQGNSA. The V and J ends lost 7 bases and 4 bases respectively, with 10 bases between them. Written as DNA, the CDR3 is TGTGCCAGCACCGGCGGAATTAATGAAAAACTGTTTTTT. Translating gives CASTGGINEKLFF.

The V call is TRBV29-1, the J call TRBJ1-5, with D possibly being TRBD1 (5 bases). CDR1 is SQVTM, CDR2 ANQGSEA, per germline. The CDR3 loop spans 14 amino acids. V was cut by 6 bases and J by 2 bases, with 14 bases left in between. The CDR3 region has the DNA TGCAGCGTCGTGGACAACGAAGGCAATCAGCCCCAGCATTTT. Protein product: CSVVDNEGNQPQHF.

The V gene is TRBV24-1, the J gene TRBJ2-5; 9 nucleotides agree with TRBD1. The CDR3 consists of 18 residues. Germline loops: CDR1 KGHDR, CDR2 SFDVKD. V was clipped by 5 bases and J by 3 bases; unmatched bases: 15. This CDR3 is CATSVVRSRDRAEETQYF. DNA of the CDR3: TGTGCCACCAGTGTTGTCCGGTCCCGGGACAGGGCAGAAGAGACCCAGTACTTC.